Below are 20 T cell receptor beta chains sequenced from a single sample in a study of cytomegalovirus exposure and HLA in healthy donors. 60 Vbeta and 13 Jbeta primers were used in PCR. The data were produced by immunoSEQ multiplex PCR, yet TCRdb's version contains in-frame clones alone and is incomplete. Of a few hundred thousand clones listed, 80% to 85% are singletons. The sequencing input was PBMCs. The receptors derive from a woman in her sixties in good health and CMV-seropositive.

V and J are TRBV11-2 and TRBJ2-2; TRBD2 aligns across 10 bases. V dropped 5 bases and J dropped 7; count of bases not matched to a gene: 7. Germline values: CDR1 SGHAT, CDR2 FQNNGV. This CDR3 comprises 15 residues. CDR3 nucleotide sequence: TGTGCCAGCAGCGCCCTAGCGGGAGCTCACGGGGAGCTGTTTTTT. Translated: CASSALAGAHGELFF.

The chain's CDR3 is CASSLSDNEQFF. As DNA, the CDR3 is TGCGCCAGCAGCTTAAGCGACAATGAGCAGTTCTTC. J is TRBJ2-1 and V is TRBV5-1; D unresolved. The V and J ends lost 2 bases and 5 bases respectively, with 5 bases between them. The CDR3 extends over 12 amino acids. In germline, CDR1 is SGHRS, CDR2 YFSETQ.

The chain is built from TRBV4-2 and TRBJ2-3; 14 positions match TRBD2. In germline, CDR1 is LGHNA, CDR2 YNFKEQ. The length of the CDR3 is 16 residues. Germline trimming cut 7 bases from V and 3 bases from J; bases unmatched to any gene: 6. CDR3 DNA sequence: TGTGCCAGCAAGGGACTAGCGGGAGTAGGAACAGATACGCAGTATTTT. Protein product: CASKGLAGVGTDTQYF.

The chain carries TRBV14 and TRBJ2-5; D remains ambiguous. There are 15 residues in the CDR3. Germline CDR1 reads SGHDN; CDR2 reads FVKESK. Trimming removed 0 bases from V and 5 bases from J, with 13 bases in between. The CDR3 bases are TGTGCCAGCAGCCAAGATGCACAGACGAAGGAGACCCAGTACTTC. It encodes CASSQDAQTKETQYF.

The chain joins TRBV11-2 to TRBJ2-7, with 10 bases lining up with TRBD2. The CDR3 sequence is 18 residues long. Germline CDR1 reads SGHAT; CDR2 reads FQNNGV. V was pared by 3 bases and J by 2 bases, with 13 bases of the junction left unmatched. CDR3 amino acids: CASSLRGSGRARPYEQYF. CDR3 bases: TGTGCCAGCAGCTTGAGGGGGAGCGGGAGGGCCCGACCCTACGAGCAGTACTTC.

The V call is TRBV9, the J call TRBJ2-3; the match to TRBD2 covers 12 bases. The V and J ends lost 3 bases and 3 bases, in that order; junction bases with no gene match: 2. CDR1 and CDR2 from the germline V gene are SGDLS and YYNGEE. The CDR3 totals 15 residues. The CDR3 nucleotides read TGTGCCAGCAGCGCGACTAGCGGGAGTACAGATACGCAGTATTTT. Encoded protein: CASSATSGSTDTQYF.

This chain uses TRBV6-5 with TRBJ1-2, with a tentative D call TRBD1 (5 bases). Germline V gene lookup returns CDR1 MNHEY and CDR2 SVGAGI. There are 15 residues in the CDR3. Deletions cut 6 bases from V and 0 bases from J, with 14 bases between. Here the CDR3 reads CASRPTGGPNYGYTF. The CDR3 coding sequence is TGTGCCAGCAGACCCACAGGTGGACCTAACTATGGCTACACCTTC.

V is TRBV6-6 and J is TRBJ1-3, with unresolved D. This CDR3 has 14 amino acids. Trimming shortened V by 6 bases and J by 4 bases, and 13 bases separated the two germline ends. In germline, CDR1 is MNHNY, CDR2 SVGAGI (reference sequence). CDR3: CASSPPGVGNTIYF. CDR3 nucleotides: TGTGCCAGCAGCCCCCCCGGTGTGGGAAACACCATATATTTT.

This clone was detected a few times. This chain links TRBV7-3 with TRBJ2-7; D perhaps matches TRBD1 (5 bases). CDR1 is SGHTA, CDR2 FQGTGA, per germline. The CDR3 has 13 residues. Trimming cost V 5 bases and J 0 bases, with 8 bases left between them. In DNA, the CDR3 is TGTGCCAGCAGCCAGGGCAGCTCCTACGAGCAGTACTTC. Encoded protein: CASSQGSSYEQYF.

The chain is built from TRBV18 and TRBJ2-1; 8 positions agree with TRBD1. CDR1 is KGHSH, CDR2 LQKENI, per germline. The CDR3 sequence is 17 residues long. J was trimmed by 1 base and V by 2 bases; bases with no gene match: 7. Written as DNA, the CDR3 is TGTGCCAGCTCACCAGGCCCCGGACAGGGATCCTACAATGAGCAGTTCTTC. This codes for CASSPGPGQGSYNEQFF.

Points on this clone: Other DNA sequences in this specimen translate into the identical CDR3. The chain employs TRBV5-1 and TRBJ1-1; D possibly corresponds to TRBD1 (6 bases). The CDR3 has 13 residues. The V end was cut by 6 bases, the J end by 1 base, with 10 bases between. Germline assignment: CDR1 SGHRS and CDR2 YFSETQ. This chain's CDR3 is CASTDRRNTEAFF. The CDR3 region has the DNA TGCGCCAGCACGGACAGAAGGAACACTGAAGCTTTCTTT.

This clone was seen just once. The V gene is TRBV2, the J gene TRBJ1-2; weak D call: TRBD1 (5 bases). Looked up from germline, CDR1 is SNHLY and CDR2 is FYNNEI. This CDR3 spans 12 amino acids. V lost 5 bases and J lost 4, with 8 bases in between. The chain's CDR3 is CASSSDSYGYTF. CDR3 nucleotide sequence: TGTGCCAGCAGTTCAGACAGCTATGGCTACACCTTC.

This clone was recorded once. This chain uses TRBV18 with TRBJ2-1; D call uncertain. Trimming shortened V by 4 bases and J by 6 bases, and 10 bases separated the two germline ends. The CDR3 covers 13 residues. CDR1 and CDR2 (germline): KGHSH, LQKENI. The CDR3 loop reads CASSLFRVNEQFF. The CDR3 region has the DNA TGTGCCAGCTCACTCTTCCGGGTCAATGAGCAGTTCTTC.

The CDR3 protein is CAISESGGAETQYF. The CDR3 nucleotides are TGTGCCATCAGTGAGTCGGGAGGGGCAGAGACCCAGTACTTC. The chain has TRBV10-3 and TRBJ2-5; 7 nucleotides match TRBD2. V lost 0 bases, J lost 4 bases, and 2 bases stayed unmatched. CDR1 and CDR2 (germline): ENHRY, SYGVKD. This CDR3 is built from 14 residues.

CDR3 DNA sequence: TGCGCCAGCAGCCAAGTCGGTATGAACACTGAAGCTTTCTTT. Translated, it gives CASSQVGMNTEAFF. The chain couples TRBV4-1 to TRBJ1-1; D unresolved. Trimming took 1 base from V and 0 from J, leaving 6 bases between them. The CDR3 is 14 amino acids. CDR1 is MGHRA and CDR2 is YSYEKL in the germline V gene.

Remarks on this clone: The germline gene is not matched at one end of the junction; a read error may be the cause. This chain joins TRBV5-1 and TRBJ2-7; a possible D gene is TRBD2 (7 bases). This CDR3 has 14 residues. Germline V gene data show CDR1 as SGHRS and CDR2 as YFSETQ. The CDR3 is CAGSLGGRGYEQYF. The CDR3 nucleotides read TGCGCCGGCAGCTTGGGGGGGCGCGGGTACGAGCAGTACTTC.

The chain couples TRBV5-6 to TRBJ2-1; 8 bases line up with TRBD2. This CDR3 is 14 amino acids long. Germline V gene data show CDR1 as SGHDT and CDR2 as YYEEEE. Germline trimming cut 0 bases from V and 5 bases from J; bases unmatched to any gene: 1. This CDR3 reads CASSLAGRDNEQFF. Written as DNA, the CDR3 is TGTGCCAGCAGCTTGGCCGGGAGGGACAATGAGCAGTTCTTC.

The gene calls are TRBV18 and TRBJ2-3; D unclear. Trimming took 0 bases from V and 4 from J, leaving 14 bases between them. Per germline, CDR1 KGHSH and CDR2 LQKENI. This CDR3 spans 16 amino acids. The DNA for the CDR3 is TGTGCCAGCTCACCACCGGGTTCCACACGGGCAGATACGCAGTATTTT. Protein product: CASSPPGSTRADTQYF.

This chain links TRBV7-9 with TRBJ2-7, with unresolved D. CDR1 and CDR2 (germline): SEHNR, FQNEAQ (reference sequence). V shed 5 bases and J shed 0 bases, with 2 bases lying between them. The CDR3 covers 11 residues. CDR3 bases: TGTGCCAGCAGCCGCTCCTACGAGCAGTACTTC. Translated, it gives CASSRSYEQYF.

The chain couples TRBV28 to TRBJ2-7; 7 nucleotides line up with TRBD2. The germline gives CDR1 MDHEN, CDR2 SYDVKM. The CDR3 consists of 15 residues. Trimming at V came to 6 bases and at J to 3 bases, leaving 11 bases not matched to a gene. This CDR3 reads CASSRGGRAFYEQYF. The CDR3 nucleotides are TGTGCCAGCAGCCGTGGAGGGAGGGCCTTCTACGAGCAGTACTTC.